This T cell receptor (beta chain) was captured by sequencing in a study of blood T cell repertoires in COVID-19. Across the whole study: The United States, Italy and Spain supplied acute and convalescent COVID-19 samples.

As handled by the study authors: Amplification with reference gene primers provided the estimates of nucleated cell counts. Clones were sequenced by immunoSEQ multiplex PCR, and TCRdb holds only the in-frame ones, with some missing. The DNA was the basis for D and trimming; V, J and clone size are from that table. The table includes roughly 200,000 clones, around 82% detected once. The germline V gene encodes CDR1 SGHNT and CDR2 YYREEE (reference sequence). The V end lost 2 bases, the J end lost 1 base, and 10 bases lay between the germline ends. The length of the CDR3 is 15 residues. The TCR was taken from a woman in her forties or fifties who had been exposed to COVID-19. The gene calls are TRBV5-4 and TRBJ2-1; no definite D call. The sample consisted of PBMCs or T cells enriched from blood (not recorded which). CDR3 sequence (DNA): TGTGCCAGCAGCTTTGAGAGGTTGTCCTACAATGAGCAGTTCTTC. Translating it yields CASSFERLSYNEQFF. The full variable domain, its missing parts supplied by reference TRBV5-4 and TRBJ2-1, is ETGVTQSPTHLIKTRGQQVTLRCSSQSGHNTVSWYQQALGQGPQFIFQYYREEENGRGNFPPRFSGLQFPNYSSELNVNALELDDSALYLCASSFERLSYNEQFFGPGTRLTVL.